Listed here are 2 T cell receptor beta chains from one sample, sequenced in a study of blood T cell repertoires in COVID-19. Measured with immunoSEQ multiplex PCR; TCRdb has only the in-frame clones, and not every one. The sample has some 350,000 clones; approximately 89% are singletons. Specimen: peripheral blood. Receptors originate from a woman younger than 35 who had recovered from COVID-19.

In its sample, this clone was seen a few times. The V gene is TRBV5-4, the J gene TRBJ2-1; a possible D gene is TRBD1 (5 bases). The CDR3 has 15 residues. V was shortened by 2 bases and J by 0 bases, with 9 bases between the two germline ends. CDR1 SGHNT and CDR2 YYREEE come from the germline V gene (reference sequence). The chain's CDR3 is CASSLIQGSYNEQFF. The CDR3 DNA follows: TGTGCCAGCAGCTTAATTCAGGGCTCCTACAATGAGCAGTTCTTC.

This chain connects TRBV6-2 or TRBV6-3 to TRBJ1-3; no clear D gene. CDR3 length: 15 residues. The germline gives CDR1 MNHEY, CDR2 SVGEGT. The ends were cut back, 3 bases at V and 0 bases at J, with 9 bases in the middle. In DNA form, the CDR3 reads TGTGCCAGCAGTTATAGCAGACCCTCTGGAAACACCATATATTTT. It encodes CASSYSRPSGNTIYF.